This is a list of T cell receptor beta chains from one sample in a study of shared clonotypes between healthy human individuals. Sequenced by immunoSEQ multiplex PCR; TCRdb stores in-frame clones only, minus some. The sample lists some 1,400,000 clones, 96% seen once, with roughly 1.1% in the top ten. Sequencing used naive CD4+ T cells sorted from blood. These receptors were taken from a man aged 25-45 years in good health. Both conserved end residues are part of each CDR3. The D gene is left open where the match is weak. A clone size is listed for some rows: how often the clone was seen (once, few, many), or a class if it is expanded.

cdr3_aa cdr3_nt clone_size v_call d_call j_call
CAISGTGLGSTDTQYF TGTGCCATCAGCGGGACAGGGCTAGGCAGCACAGATACGCAGTATTTT . TRBV10-3 TRBD1 TRBJ2-3
CASSLGSAGLAYTTGQFF TGTGCCAGCAGCTTAGGTTCGGCCGGACTAGCGTACACCACAGGGCAGTTCTTC . TRBV11-2 TRBD2 TRBJ2-1
CAWSGDFNTEAFF TGTGCCTGGAGCGGGGATTTTAACACTGAAGCTTTCTTT once TRBV30 . TRBJ1-1
CATSRGDVYSYEQYF TGTGCCACCAGCAGAGGGGATGTGTATTCCTACGAGCAGTACTTC . TRBV15 . TRBJ2-7
CASSLPGLAGVTEQFF TGCGCCAGCAGCTTGCCAGGACTAGCGGGAGTCACTGAGCAGTTCTTC . TRBV5-1 TRBD2 TRBJ2-1
CASSLDSVTPYNEQFF TGTGCCAGCAGCTTAGATAGCGTAACTCCCTACAATGAGCAGTTCTTC . TRBV13 . TRBJ2-1
CASSSGSGEKLFF TGTGCCAGCAGTTCAGGGAGTGGCGAAAAACTGTTTTTT . TRBV28 . TRBJ1-4
CASAQGSLPGELFF TGTGCCAGCGCACAGGGTTCTCTTCCCGGGGAGCTGTTTTTT once TRBV6-1 . TRBJ2-2
CASSLQGRTEAFF TGTGCCAGCAGCTTACAGGGGCGCACTGAAGCTTTCTTT . TRBV5-4 TRBD1 TRBJ1-1
CASSLAGRLASSYNEQFF TGTGCCAGCAGCTTAGCGGGGCGACTAGCGAGCTCCTACAATGAGCAGTTCTTC . TRBV11-2 TRBD2 TRBJ2-1
CASSDPSGSSYEQYF TGTGCCAGCAGCGATCCTAGCGGGAGTTCCTACGAGCAGTACTTC once TRBV5-4 TRBD2 TRBJ2-7
CSASRAKEQFF TGCAGTGCTAGTCGGGCAAAAGAGCAGTTCTTC . TRBV20-1 . TRBJ2-1
CASAGSYNEQFF TGTGCCAGCGCCGGCTCCTACAATGAGCAGTTCTTC . TRBV6-1 . TRBJ2-1
CASSEDPGTSIDTQYF TGTGCCAGCAGTGAAGATCCCGGGACTAGTATAGATACGCAGTATTTT . TRBV6-1 TRBD2 TRBJ2-3
CASSLWGEGGIYGYTF TGTGCCAGCAGTTTATGGGGGGAAGGGGGCATCTATGGCTACACCTTC . TRBV27 TRBD1 TRBJ1-2
CASSLAGRPEFNEKLFF TGCGCCAGCAGCTTGGCCGGACGCCCCGAGTTTAATGAAAAACTGTTTTTT . TRBV5-1 . TRBJ1-4
CASSLRAGSSYEQYF TGCGCCAGCAGCTTGCGAGCGGGGAGCTCCTACGAGCAGTACTTC . TRBV5-1 TRBD2 TRBJ2-7
CASSYSASGAYEQYF TGTGCCAGCAGTTACTCGGCTAGCGGAGCCTACGAGCAGTACTTC . TRBV6-5 TRBD2 TRBJ2-7
CISENYGYTF TGTATTAGCGAGAACTATGGCTACACCTTC . TRBV30 . TRBJ1-2
CASSPLQGVVGYTF TGCGCCAGCAGCCCCCTACAGGGGGTCGTTGGCTACACCTTC . TRBV5-1 TRBD1 TRBJ1-2
CASSPDTGELFF TGTGCCAGCAGCCCCGACACCGGGGAGCTGTTTTTT . TRBV14 . TRBJ2-2
CASRTERTLQPQHF TGTGCCAGCAGGACTGAAAGGACACTGCAGCCCCAGCATTTT . TRBV28 . TRBJ1-5
CASSPNRGHGELFF TGTGCCAGCAGCCCTAACAGGGGGCACGGGGAGCTGTTTTTT . TRBV11-3 TRBD1 TRBJ2-2
CASSWGAAQETQYF TGTGCCAGCAGTTGGGGGGCAGCCCAAGAGACCCAGTACTTC . TRBV2 . TRBJ2-5
CASNSWTGELFF TGTGCCAGTAACAGCTGGACCGGGGAGCTGTTTTTT . TRBV19 . TRBJ2-2
CASSLDSSGRYEQYF TGCGCCAGCAGCTTGGACTCTAGCGGGAGGTACGAGCAGTACTTC once TRBV5-1 TRBD2 TRBJ2-7
CASSANTGTGGGQPQHF TGTGCCAGCAGTGCAAATACAGGGACAGGGGGCGGTCAGCCCCAGCATTTT . TRBV6-1 TRBD1 TRBJ1-5
CASSASGSPDNEQFF TGTGCCAGCAGTGCTAGCGGGTCCCCGGACAATGAGCAGTTCTTC once TRBV6-4 TRBD2 TRBJ2-1